Sequencing of this TCR beta chain was carried out in a study of cytomegalovirus exposure and HLA in healthy donors. Overall study context: When 398 donors were genotyped, roughly four fifths of them were found to fall in the Caucasian-associated ancestry cluster. Study results and caveats: The later analysis indicated that the majority of CMV-associated TCR beta chains appeared HLA-restricted. Previous analysis showed most TCR beta V segments were productive about 90% or about 30% of the time.

The CDR3 contains 14 residues. Germline V CDR1 and CDR2: MNHNS, SASEGT. V trimming: 4 bases; J trimming: 4 bases; junction bases outside the gene matches: 6. For this clone: Its matching antigen is unknown.

Researchers ran the PCR with 60 Vbeta and 13 Jbeta primers. Profiling relied on immunoSEQ multiplex PCR, and the TCRdb table lists in-frame clones only, not all of them. The sample lists roughly 140,000 clones, about four fifths occurring once. V and J are TRBV6-1 and TRBJ2-5; 7 bases fit TRBD1. Sequenced: PBMCs. The sequence was collected from a young man in good health and CMV-seropositive. CDR3 region: CASSAGTEAETQYF. In nucleotides, the CDR3 is TGTGCCAGCAGTGCCGGGACAGAAGCAGAGACCCAGTACTTC.